This T cell receptor (beta chain) was profiled in a study of blood T cells in healthy people across ages. The use of a sample-barcoded 5' primer and a J-beta primer mix characterized a second PCR of about 6 to 11 cycles. TCRdb itself ran the 5' RACE reads through MiXCR, one entry per CDR3 protein. The sample lists hundreds of thousands of distinct CDR3 sequences, 20% to 25% occurring once. The CDR3 runs 15 residues. Per the germline V gene, CDR1 is MDHEN and CDR2 is SYDVKM. V lost 4 bases and J lost 3; bases outside the gene matches: 6. This receptor was obtained from a man aged 70 or older in good health. This chain uses TRBV28 with TRBJ2-5; 9 bases fit TRBD2. Input material: blood. CDR3 residues: CASSSRRLAEETQYF. CDR3 nucleotides: TGTGCCAGCAGTTCCCGAAGACTAGCGGAAGAGACCCAGTACTTC.